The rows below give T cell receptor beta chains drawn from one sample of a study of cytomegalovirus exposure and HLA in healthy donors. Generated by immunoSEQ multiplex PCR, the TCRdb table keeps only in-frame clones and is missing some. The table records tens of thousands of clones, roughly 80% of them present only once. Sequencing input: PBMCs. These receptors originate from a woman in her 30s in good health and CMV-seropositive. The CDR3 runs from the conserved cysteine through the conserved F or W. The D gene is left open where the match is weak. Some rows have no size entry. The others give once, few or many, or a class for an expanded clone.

cdr3_aa: CASSRDGSLAGGYEQYF; cdr3_nt: TGTGCCAGCAGCCGGGACGGATCCCTAGCGGGAGGGTACGAGCAGTACTTC; j_call: TRBJ2-7; d_call: TRBD2; clone_size: -; v_call: TRBV5-4
cdr3_aa: CASSTLAGGGETQYF; cdr3_nt: TGTGCCAGCAGCACTCTAGCGGGAGGGGGAGAGACCCAGTACTTC; j_call: TRBJ2-5; d_call: TRBD2; clone_size: -; v_call: TRBV4-2
cdr3_aa: CSVDLSTSGVSYEQYF; cdr3_nt: TGCAGCGTTGACTTGTCGACTAGCGGGGTATCCTACGAGCAGTACTTC; j_call: TRBJ2-7; d_call: TRBD2; clone_size: -; v_call: TRBV29-1
cdr3_aa: CASSRWTGREAFF; cdr3_nt: TGTGCCAGCAGTAGATGGACAGGGAGGGAAGCTTTCTTT; j_call: TRBJ1-1; d_call: TRBD1; clone_size: many; v_call: TRBV6-5
cdr3_aa: CASSDPVRGGTYSNQPQHF; cdr3_nt: TGTGCCAGCAGTGATCCGGTAAGGGGTGGAACATATAGCAATCAGCCCCAGCATTTT; j_call: TRBJ1-5; d_call: -; clone_size: -; v_call: TRBV6-1
cdr3_aa: CASSYRGLSYEQYF; cdr3_nt: TGTGCCAGCAGTTACAGGGGACTCTCCTACGAGCAGTACTTC; j_call: TRBJ2-7; d_call: -; clone_size: once; v_call: TRBV6-5
cdr3_aa: CASSLEAGAYEQYF; cdr3_nt: TGTGCCAGCAGTCTCGAGGCGGGGGCCTACGAGCAGTACTTC; j_call: TRBJ2-7; d_call: TRBD2; clone_size: -; v_call: TRBV2
cdr3_aa: CASSPRQGHTEAFF; cdr3_nt: TGCGCCAGCAGCCCTAGACAGGGACACACTGAAGCTTTCTTT; j_call: TRBJ1-1; d_call: TRBD1; clone_size: -; v_call: TRBV5-1
cdr3_aa: CASSYRGRPDTQYF; cdr3_nt: TGTGCCAGTAGTTACAGGGGGCGCCCAGATACGCAGTATTTT; j_call: TRBJ2-3; d_call: TRBD1; clone_size: -; v_call: TRBV19
cdr3_aa: CASRDSRVFRNEQYF; cdr3_nt: TGTGCCAGCAGAGATTCCAGGGTGTTTAGGAATGAGCAGTACTTC; j_call: TRBJ2-7; d_call: -; clone_size: -; v_call: TRBV28
cdr3_aa: CSVGREPSSYNEQFF; cdr3_nt: TGCAGCGTTGGGAGGGAGCCGAGCTCCTACAATGAGCAGTTCTTC; j_call: TRBJ2-1; d_call: -; clone_size: -; v_call: TRBV29-1
cdr3_aa: CASSLGTYYGYTF; cdr3_nt: TGTGCCAGCAGCTTGGGCACCTACTATGGCTACACCTTC; j_call: TRBJ1-2; d_call: -; clone_size: -; v_call: TRBV13
cdr3_aa: CASSSGGGSYGYTF; cdr3_nt: TGTGCCAGCAGTTCTGGGGGCGGTAGCTATGGCTACACCTTC; j_call: TRBJ1-2; d_call: -; clone_size: -; v_call: TRBV6-5
cdr3_aa: CSVPTRRETQYF; cdr3_nt: TGCAGCGTTCCCACCCGGAGGGAGACCCAGTACTTC; j_call: TRBJ2-5; d_call: -; clone_size: -; v_call: TRBV29-1
cdr3_aa: CASSLRLAGGPGNEQFF; cdr3_nt: TGTGCCAGCAGCCTCAGACTAGCGGGAGGGCCTGGGAATGAGCAGTTCTTC; j_call: TRBJ2-1; d_call: TRBD2; clone_size: few; v_call: TRBV7-6
cdr3_aa: CASSVEVGQGLFF; cdr3_nt: TGTGCCAGCAGCGTAGAAGTGGGACAGGGACTGTTTTTT; j_call: TRBJ1-4; d_call: TRBD1; clone_size: -; v_call: TRBV9
cdr3_aa: CASSIPTHSLNYGYTF; cdr3_nt: TGTGCCAGTAGTATTCCGACACACTCTCTTAACTATGGCTACACCTTC; j_call: TRBJ1-2; d_call: -; clone_size: many; v_call: TRBV19
cdr3_aa: CASSPGQQNTEAFF; cdr3_nt: TGTGCCAGCTCACCTGGACAGCAGAACACTGAAGCTTTCTTT; j_call: TRBJ1-1; d_call: -; clone_size: -; v_call: TRBV18
cdr3_aa: CASSLDRRNTIYF; cdr3_nt: TGTGCCAGCAGCCTGGACAGACGAAACACCATATATTTT; j_call: TRBJ1-3; d_call: -; clone_size: -; v_call: TRBV5-6
cdr3_aa: CASTGLAGGMYEQYF; cdr3_nt: TGTGCCAGCACGGGTCTTGCGGGAGGGATGTACGAGCAGTACTTC; j_call: TRBJ2-7; d_call: TRBD2; clone_size: -; v_call: TRBV6-5
cdr3_aa: CASSDKGPLAGDIGELFF; cdr3_nt: TGTGCCAGCAGCGACAAGGGCCCGCTAGCGGGAGATATCGGGGAGCTGTTTTTT; j_call: TRBJ2-2; d_call: TRBD2; clone_size: -; v_call: TRBV9
cdr3_aa: CASSTGQGAYGYTF; cdr3_nt: TGTGCCAGCAGCACCGGACAGGGGGCCTATGGCTACACCTTC; j_call: TRBJ1-2; d_call: TRBD1; clone_size: -; v_call: TRBV7-2
cdr3_aa: CASSQTSFGSYNEQFF; cdr3_nt: TGTGCCAGCAGCCAGACTAGTTTTGGGTCCTACAATGAGCAGTTCTTC; j_call: TRBJ2-1; d_call: -; clone_size: -; v_call: TRBV7-2
cdr3_aa: CASSIGDGRKEKLFF; cdr3_nt: TGCGCCAGCAGCATAGGGGACGGGAGGAAGGAAAAACTGTTTTTT; j_call: TRBJ1-4; d_call: -; clone_size: -; v_call: TRBV5-1
cdr3_aa: CASAPSGSSYNEQFF; cdr3_nt: TGTGCCAGCGCACCGAGCGGGAGCTCCTACAATGAGCAGTTCTTC; j_call: TRBJ2-1; d_call: TRBD2; clone_size: -; v_call: TRBV28
cdr3_aa: CAWSGGSADTQYF; cdr3_nt: TGTGCCTGGAGTGGCGGGTCAGCGGATACGCAGTATTTT; j_call: TRBJ2-3; d_call: -; clone_size: -; v_call: TRBV30
cdr3_aa: CASSPLRGLQETQYF; cdr3_nt: TGTGCCAGCAGCCCCCTAAGGGGGCTCCAAGAGACCCAGTACTTC; j_call: TRBJ2-5; d_call: TRBD1; clone_size: -; v_call: TRBV7-6
cdr3_aa: CAWNRRLGNYMNTEAFF; cdr3_nt: TGTGCCTGGAATAGAAGGCTGGGCAATTACATGAACACTGAAGCTTTCTTT; j_call: TRBJ1-1; d_call: -; clone_size: -; v_call: TRBV30
cdr3_aa: CSVDPGDTQYF; cdr3_nt: TGCAGCGTTGACCCCGGAGATACGCAGTATTTT; j_call: TRBJ2-3; d_call: -; clone_size: -; v_call: TRBV29-1
cdr3_aa: CASTGYRNTEAFF; cdr3_nt: TGCGCCAGCACGGGTTATCGGAACACTGAAGCTTTCTTT; j_call: TRBJ1-1; d_call: -; clone_size: -; v_call: TRBV10-2
cdr3_aa: CASSTGQGLETQYF; cdr3_nt: TGCGCCAGCAGCACCGGACAGGGATTGGAGACCCAGTACTTC; j_call: TRBJ2-5; d_call: TRBD1; clone_size: -; v_call: TRBV5-1
cdr3_aa: CASSRDGGYEQYF; cdr3_nt: TGTGCCAGCAGTCGGGATGGAGGGTACGAGCAGTACTTC; j_call: TRBJ2-7; d_call: -; clone_size: -; v_call: TRBV6-4
cdr3_aa: CASSVGTGRPYTF; cdr3_nt: TGTGCCAGCAGCGTCGGGACAGGGAGACCCTACACCTTC; j_call: TRBJ1-2; d_call: TRBD1; clone_size: -; v_call: TRBV7-9
cdr3_aa: CASSLYRDEKLFF; cdr3_nt: TGTGCCAGCAGTTTATACAGGGATGAAAAACTGTTTTTT; j_call: TRBJ1-4; d_call: -; clone_size: -; v_call: TRBV27
cdr3_aa: CAWSNRGDYGYTF; cdr3_nt: TGTGCCTGGAGTAACAGGGGGGACTATGGCTACACCTTC; j_call: TRBJ1-2; d_call: TRBD1; clone_size: -; v_call: TRBV30
cdr3_aa: CASSSGQPNEKLFF; cdr3_nt: TGTGCCAGCAGTTCGGGACAGCCGAATGAAAAACTGTTTTTT; j_call: TRBJ1-4; d_call: TRBD1; clone_size: -; v_call: TRBV28
cdr3_aa: CASSQEGEKLFF; cdr3_nt: TGCGCCAGCAGCCAGGAGGGTGAAAAACTGTTTTTT; j_call: TRBJ1-4; d_call: -; clone_size: -; v_call: TRBV5-1
cdr3_aa: CASSKTGPIAEAFF; cdr3_nt: TGTGCCAGCAGCAAGACAGGGCCCATAGCCGAAGCTTTCTTT; j_call: TRBJ1-1; d_call: TRBD1; clone_size: -; v_call: TRBV2
cdr3_aa: CASSQDRGKGEKLFF; cdr3_nt: TGCGCCAGCAGCCAAGATAGGGGGAAGGGAGAAAAACTGTTTTTT; j_call: TRBJ1-4; d_call: -; clone_size: -; v_call: TRBV4-1
cdr3_aa: CASSYSAVNTIYF; cdr3_nt: TGTGCCAGCAGTTACTCGGCGGTAAACACCATATATTTT; j_call: TRBJ1-3; d_call: -; clone_size: -; v_call: TRBV6-5
cdr3_aa: CASSAQGTPTDTQYF; cdr3_nt: TGTGCCAGCAGTGCCCAGGGGACCCCCACAGATACGCAGTATTTT; j_call: TRBJ2-3; d_call: -; clone_size: -; v_call: TRBV25-1
cdr3_aa: CASSQDRAGELFF; cdr3_nt: TGTGCCAGCAGCCAAGATCGGGCCGGGGAGCTGTTTTTT; j_call: TRBJ2-2; d_call: -; clone_size: -; v_call: TRBV4-2
cdr3_aa: CASSQSYGANVLTF; cdr3_nt: TGTGCCAGCAGCCAGAGTTATGGGGCCAACGTCCTGACTTTC; j_call: TRBJ2-6; d_call: -; clone_size: -; v_call: TRBV4-2
cdr3_aa: CASSHITSGNPYEQYF; cdr3_nt: TGTGCCAGCAGCCACATAACTAGCGGTAACCCCTACGAGCAGTACTTC; j_call: TRBJ2-7; d_call: TRBD2; clone_size: few; v_call: TRBV4-2
cdr3_aa: CSVVWGQGGSGYTF; cdr3_nt: TGCAGCGTTGTGTGGGGACAGGGAGGCTCTGGCTACACCTTC; j_call: TRBJ1-2; d_call: TRBD1; clone_size: -; v_call: TRBV29-1
cdr3_aa: CASSLYILNTEAFF; cdr3_nt: TGTGCCAGCAGTTTATACATCTTGAACACTGAAGCTTTCTTT; j_call: TRBJ1-1; d_call: -; clone_size: -; v_call: TRBV28
cdr3_aa: CASSQDRGLRAEAFF; cdr3_nt: TGCGCCAGCAGCCAAGACAGGGGGTTGAGGGCTGAAGCTTTCTTT; j_call: TRBJ1-1; d_call: TRBD1; clone_size: -; v_call: TRBV4-3
cdr3_aa: CASSGQHNYGYTF; cdr3_nt: TGTGCCAGCAGTGGACAGCATAACTATGGCTACACCTTC; j_call: TRBJ1-2; d_call: -; clone_size: -; v_call: TRBV6-1
cdr3_aa: CASSERGTSGTVTQYF; cdr3_nt: TGTGCCAGCAGTGAACGGGGAACTAGCGGGACTGTTACGCAGTATTTT; j_call: TRBJ2-3; d_call: TRBD2; clone_size: -; v_call: TRBV6-1
cdr3_aa: CASSPGTGWGEAFF; cdr3_nt: TGTGCCAGCAGCCCCGGGACAGGTTGGGGTGAAGCTTTCTTT; j_call: TRBJ1-1; d_call: TRBD1; clone_size: -; v_call: TRBV28
cdr3_aa: CASTGTGRYEQYF; cdr3_nt: TGTGCCAGCACCGGGACAGGGCGGTACGAGCAGTACTTC; j_call: TRBJ2-7; d_call: TRBD1; clone_size: -; v_call: TRBV2
cdr3_aa: CASSLDRHSSYEQYF; cdr3_nt: TGTGCCAGCAGCTTAGATCGCCACAGTTCCTACGAGCAGTACTTC; j_call: TRBJ2-7; d_call: -; clone_size: -; v_call: TRBV11-2
cdr3_aa: CASSPTGGRAFF; cdr3_nt: TGCGCCAGCAGCCCCACGGGGGGTAGAGCTTTCTTT; j_call: TRBJ1-1; d_call: -; clone_size: -; v_call: TRBV4-1